A selection of T cell receptor beta chains follows, all from one sample in a study of OX40 agonist ivuxolimab in advanced cancers. The table came from immunoSEQ multiplex PCR; TCRdb's copy has only in-frame clones and leaves some out. There are 98,000 or so clones in the sample; about nine tenths occur only once, and more than 0.8% lies in the top ten. Sequenced material: CD4+ or CD8+ T cells sorted from blood, taken in a trial of the OX40 agonist ivuxolimab. The receptors here all came from an adult with an advanced solid tumor such as melanoma, head and neck, liver or kidney cancer. Each CDR3 is given with its conserved first and last residue. A D gene is named only where the DNA matches it firmly. Expanded clones are given a class, and other clones once, few, many or no size at all.

J gene: TRBJ2-1
clone size: -
D gene: -
V gene: TRBV7-3
CDR3 protein: CASSLTPELEQFF
CDR3 DNA: TGTGCCAGCAGCTTAACCCCGGAGCTTGAGCAGTTCTTC

J gene: TRBJ2-1
clone size: -
D gene: -
V gene: TRBV19
CDR3 protein: CASSTGKDEQFF
CDR3 DNA: TGTGCCAGTAGTACAGGGAAGGATGAGCAGTTCTTC

J gene: TRBJ2-3
clone size: -
D gene: -
V gene: TRBV10-2
CDR3 protein: CASNPAGADTQYF
CDR3 DNA: TGCGCCAGCAACCCCGCGGGGGCGGATACGCAGTATTTT

J gene: TRBJ1-1
clone size: -
D gene: -
V gene: TRBV11-2
CDR3 protein: CASSLYRMNTEAFF
CDR3 DNA: TGTGCCAGCAGCTTATACAGAATGAACACTGAAGCTTTCTTT

J gene: TRBJ1-1
clone size: -
D gene: -
V gene: TRBV28
CDR3 protein: CASSSPRTDLNTEAFF
CDR3 DNA: TGTGCCAGCAGTTCCCCCCGGACAGATTTGAACACTGAAGCTTTCTTT

J gene: TRBJ1-2
clone size: -
D gene: -
V gene: TRBV6-6
CDR3 protein: CASSYGDTSYTF
CDR3 DNA: TGTGCCAGCAGTTACGGGGACACTAGCTACACCTTC

J gene: TRBJ2-7
clone size: -
D gene: TRBD2
V gene: TRBV27
CDR3 protein: CASSPRTSGYEQYF
CDR3 DNA: TGTGCCAGCAGTCCCCGGACTAGCGGATACGAGCAGTACTTC

J gene: TRBJ2-7
clone size: -
D gene: TRBD1
V gene: TRBV5-4
CDR3 protein: CASSLGTGGQYF
CDR3 DNA: TGTGCCAGCAGCTTAGGGACAGGAGGACAGTACTTC

J gene: TRBJ2-4
clone size: -
D gene: -
V gene: TRBV5-8
CDR3 protein: CASSGSTVGNIQYF
CDR3 DNA: TGTGCCAGCAGCGGGAGCACAGTAGGGAACATTCAGTACTTC

J gene: TRBJ2-3
clone size: -
D gene: -
V gene: TRBV7-2
CDR3 protein: CASSLWRSGTDTQYF
CDR3 DNA: TGTGCCAGCAGCTTATGGCGGTCGGGCACAGATACGCAGTATTTT

J gene: TRBJ2-3
clone size: -
D gene: -
V gene: TRBV5-1
CDR3 protein: CASSLSGTPSTDTQYF
CDR3 DNA: TGCGCCAGCAGCTTGTCCGGGACGCCTAGCACAGATACGCAGTATTTT

J gene: TRBJ2-3
clone size: -
D gene: -
V gene: TRBV6-5
CDR3 protein: CASSYTTPGTDTQYF
CDR3 DNA: TGTGCCAGCAGTTACACGACCCCGGGCACAGATACGCAGTATTTT

J gene: TRBJ2-7
clone size: -
D gene: TRBD2
V gene: TRBV27
CDR3 protein: CASSLKTSGYEQYF
CDR3 DNA: TGTGCCAGCAGTTTAAAGACTAGCGGTTACGAGCAGTACTTC

J gene: TRBJ2-7
clone size: -
D gene: -
V gene: TRBV5-5
CDR3 protein: CASSILEGAYEQYF
CDR3 DNA: TGTGCCAGCAGCATACTCGAGGGGGCCTACGAGCAGTACTTC

J gene: TRBJ1-1
clone size: -
D gene: -
V gene: TRBV7-9
CDR3 protein: CASSLGTRAEAFF
CDR3 DNA: TGTGCCAGCAGCCTAGGGACACGAGCTGAAGCTTTCTTT

J gene: TRBJ1-4
clone size: -
D gene: -
V gene: TRBV28
CDR3 protein: CASSSRGAGGEKLFF
CDR3 DNA: TGTGCCAGCAGTTCCCGCGGTGCGGGCGGTGAAAAACTGTTTTTT

J gene: TRBJ2-7
clone size: -
D gene: -
V gene: TRBV2
CDR3 protein: CASKRPPNEQYF
CDR3 DNA: TGTGCCAGCAAGCGCCCGCCTAATGAGCAGTACTTC

J gene: TRBJ1-2
clone size: -
D gene: TRBD1
V gene: TRBV29-1
CDR3 protein: CSARTGGYGYTF
CDR3 DNA: TGCAGCGCTAGGACAGGGGGCTATGGCTACACCTTC

J gene: TRBJ1-1
clone size: -
D gene: -
V gene: TRBV28
CDR3 protein: CASSSGRDTFF
CDR3 DNA: TGTGCCAGCAGTTCCGGACGTGATACTTTCTTT

J gene: TRBJ1-1
clone size: -
D gene: -
V gene: TRBV6-5
CDR3 protein: CASSWVGNSRTEAFF
CDR3 DNA: TGTGCCAGCAGTTGGGTCGGGAACAGCCGAACTGAAGCTTTCTTT

J gene: TRBJ2-1
clone size: -
D gene: -
V gene: TRBV27
CDR3 protein: CASSLGKSYNEQFF
CDR3 DNA: TGTGCCAGCAGTTTAGGGAAGTCCTACAATGAGCAGTTCTTC

J gene: TRBJ2-2
clone size: once
D gene: TRBD1
V gene: TRBV11-3
CDR3 protein: CASSRTGEDGELFF
CDR3 DNA: TGTGCCAGCAGCCGGACAGGGGAGGACGGGGAGCTGTTTTTT

J gene: TRBJ1-2
clone size: -
D gene: -
V gene: TRBV5-1
CDR3 protein: CASSPPGSTDGYTF
CDR3 DNA: TGCGCCAGCAGCCCCCCAGGTTCGACTGATGGCTACACCTTC

J gene: TRBJ1-1
clone size: -
D gene: -
V gene: TRBV6-1
CDR3 protein: CASSLDRVNTEAFF
CDR3 DNA: TGTGCCAGCAGCCTTGACAGAGTCAACACTGAAGCTTTCTTT

J gene: TRBJ1-2
clone size: -
D gene: TRBD1
V gene: TRBV18
CDR3 protein: CASSPDRGTFYTF
CDR3 DNA: TGTGCCAGCTCCCCGGACAGGGGGACATTCTACACCTTC

J gene: TRBJ1-2
clone size: -
D gene: -
V gene: TRBV19
CDR3 protein: CASSINRVYGYTF
CDR3 DNA: TGTGCCAGTAGCATCAACAGGGTTTATGGCTACACCTTC

J gene: TRBJ1-1
clone size: -
D gene: -
V gene: TRBV18
CDR3 protein: CASSPIFTGNTEAFF
CDR3 DNA: TGTGCCAGCTCACCTATTTTTACAGGGAACACTGAAGCTTTCTTT

J gene: TRBJ2-5
clone size: -
D gene: -
V gene: TRBV2
CDR3 protein: CASADYQETQYF
CDR3 DNA: TGTGCCAGCGCCGACTACCAAGAGACCCAGTACTTC

J gene: TRBJ2-7
clone size: -
D gene: -
V gene: TRBV30
CDR3 protein: CAWTAWRVSYEQYF
CDR3 DNA: TGTGCCTGGACCGCCTGGCGTGTCTCCTACGAGCAGTACTTC